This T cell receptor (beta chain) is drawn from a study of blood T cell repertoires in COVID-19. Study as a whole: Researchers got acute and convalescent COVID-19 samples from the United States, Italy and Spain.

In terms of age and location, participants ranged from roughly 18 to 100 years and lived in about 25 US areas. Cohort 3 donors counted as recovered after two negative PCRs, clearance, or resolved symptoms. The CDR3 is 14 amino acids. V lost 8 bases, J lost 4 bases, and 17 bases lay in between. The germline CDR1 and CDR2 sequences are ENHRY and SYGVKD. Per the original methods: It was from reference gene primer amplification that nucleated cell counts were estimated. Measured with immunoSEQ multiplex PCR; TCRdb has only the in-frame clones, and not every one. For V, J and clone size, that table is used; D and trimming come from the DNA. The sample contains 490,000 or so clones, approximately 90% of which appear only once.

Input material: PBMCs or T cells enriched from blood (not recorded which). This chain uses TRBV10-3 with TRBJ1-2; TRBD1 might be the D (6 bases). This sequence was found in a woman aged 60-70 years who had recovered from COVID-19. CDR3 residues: CAIQPGDAVYGYTF. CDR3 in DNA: TGTGCCATCCAGCCAGGGGACGCGGTCTATGGCTACACCTTC.